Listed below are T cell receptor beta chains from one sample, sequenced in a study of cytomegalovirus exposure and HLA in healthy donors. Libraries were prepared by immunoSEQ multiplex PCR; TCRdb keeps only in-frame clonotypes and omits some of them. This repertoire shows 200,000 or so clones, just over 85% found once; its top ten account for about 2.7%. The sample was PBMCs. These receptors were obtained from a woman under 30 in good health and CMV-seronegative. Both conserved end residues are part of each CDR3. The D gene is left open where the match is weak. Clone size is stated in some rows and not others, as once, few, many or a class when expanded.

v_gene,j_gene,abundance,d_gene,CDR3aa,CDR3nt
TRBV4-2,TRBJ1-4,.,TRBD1,CASSQETGGGWRRF,TGTGCCAGCAGCCAAGAGACAGGGGGTGGATGGCGGAGGTTT
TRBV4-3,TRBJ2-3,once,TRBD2,CASSQDGGSVTDTQYF,TGCGCCAGCAGCCAAGACGGCGGGAGCGTTACAGATACGCAGTATTTT
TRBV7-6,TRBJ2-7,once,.,CASSSSSYEQYF,TGTGCCAGCAGCTCCAGCTCCTACGAGCAGTACTTC
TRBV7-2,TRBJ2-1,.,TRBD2,CASSLLAGAGNEQFF,TGTGCCAGCAGCTTACTAGCGGGAGCAGGAAATGAGCAGTTCTTC
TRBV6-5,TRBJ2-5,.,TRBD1,CASSQTGGETQYF,TGTGCCAGCAGCCAGACAGGGGGAGAGACCCAGTACTTC
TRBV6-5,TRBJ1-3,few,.,CASSYEGGTTIYF,TGTGCCAGCAGTTACGAGGGAGGAACCACCATATATTTT
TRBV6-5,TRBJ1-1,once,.,CASSRPTGTEAFF,TGTGCCAGCAGCCGACCGACCGGGACTGAAGCTTTCTTT
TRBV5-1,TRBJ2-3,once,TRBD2,CASSLSTSGRGSTDTQYF,TGCGCCAGCAGCTTGTCTACTAGCGGGAGAGGTAGCACAGATACGCAGTATTTT
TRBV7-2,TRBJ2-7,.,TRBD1,CASSLTGMYEQYF,TGTGCCAGCAGTCTGACAGGGATGTACGAGCAGTACTTC
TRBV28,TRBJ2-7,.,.,CASREGGEYEQYF,TGTGCCAGCAGGGAAGGAGGGGAATACGAGCAGTACTTC
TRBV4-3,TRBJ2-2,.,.,CASSQDRGARSPLFF,TGCGCCAGCAGCCAAGACCGGGGGGCAAGGTCCCCGCTGTTTTTT
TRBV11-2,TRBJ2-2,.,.,CASRITPVRLGLNTGELFF,TGTGCCAGCAGGATTACACCCGTGAGACTAGGTTTGAACACCGGGGAGCTGTTTTTT
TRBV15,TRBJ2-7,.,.,CATSLGTGVRSYEQYF,TGTGCCACCAGCCTAGGAACGGGGGTTAGATCCTACGAGCAGTACTTC
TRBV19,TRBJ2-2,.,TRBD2,CASSGTGTSGPGELFF,TGTGCCAGTAGTGGTACCGGGACTAGCGGGCCCGGGGAGCTGTTTTTT
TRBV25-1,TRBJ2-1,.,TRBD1,CASSRRQGGSYNEQFF,TGTGCCAGCAGCCGCCGACAGGGGGGTTCCTACAATGAGCAGTTCTTC
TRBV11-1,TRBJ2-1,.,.,CASSPDRESNEQFF,TGTGCCAGCAGTCCAGACCGGGAAAGCAATGAGCAGTTCTTC
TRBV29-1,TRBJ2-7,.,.,CSVELEDSYEQYF,TGCAGCGTTGAGCTTGAGGACTCCTACGAGCAGTACTTC
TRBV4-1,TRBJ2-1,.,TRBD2,CASSQAGVLGYNEQFF,TGCGCCAGCAGCCAGGCGGGAGTTCTGGGCTACAATGAGCAGTTCTTC
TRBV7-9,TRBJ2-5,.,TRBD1,CASSLKGDRGQETQYF,TGTGCCAGCAGCTTAAAAGGGGACAGGGGACAAGAGACCCAGTACTTC
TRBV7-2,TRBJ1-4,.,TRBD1,CASSLTGKVEKLFF,TGTGCCAGCAGCTTGACAGGGAAGGTGGAAAAACTGTTTTTT
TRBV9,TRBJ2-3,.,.,CASSVARSTDTQYF,TGTGCCAGCAGCGTAGCTAGAAGCACAGATACGCAGTATTTT
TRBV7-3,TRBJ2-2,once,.,CASSFARGGELFF,TGTGCCAGCAGCTTCGCCCGGGGCGGGGAGCTGTTTTTT
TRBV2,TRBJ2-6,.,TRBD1,CASNRDRGTGANVLTF,TGTGCCAGCAATAGGGACAGGGGGACTGGGGCCAACGTCCTGACTTTC
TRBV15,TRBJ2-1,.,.,CATSVGLTQGEQFF,TGTGCCACCAGCGTGGGCCTTACACAGGGTGAGCAGTTCTTC
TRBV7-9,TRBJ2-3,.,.,CAGLGGLTDTQYF,TGTGCCGGCCTGGGCGGGTTAACAGATACGCAGTATTTT
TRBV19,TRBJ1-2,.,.,CASSISALAGYTF,TGTGCCAGTAGTATCTCGGCCCTAGCGGGCTACACCTTC
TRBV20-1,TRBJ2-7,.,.,CSARGGEQYF,TGCAGTGCTAGAGGAGGGGAGCAGTACTTC
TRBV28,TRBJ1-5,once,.,CASSSRRRDTIYSNQPQHF,TGTGCCAGCAGTTCAAGACGCCGGGACACAATCTATAGCAATCAGCCCCAGCATTTT
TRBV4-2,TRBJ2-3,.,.,CASSHPVTDTQYF,TGTGCCAGCAGCCACCCCGTCACAGATACGCAGTATTTT
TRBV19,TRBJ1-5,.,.,CASSSRGQPQHF,TGTGCCAGTAGTTCCCGGGGGCAGCCCCAGCATTTT
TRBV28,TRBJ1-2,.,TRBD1,CASSQGTGVTGGYNYGYTF,TGTGCCAGCAGTCAGGGGACAGGGGTGACGGGCGGATATAACTATGGCTACACCTTC
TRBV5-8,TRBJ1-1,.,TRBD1,CASSYDRGWTEAFF,TGTGCCAGCAGCTATGACAGGGGGTGGACTGAAGCTTTCTTT
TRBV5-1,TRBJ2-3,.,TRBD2,CASSGTSGADTQYF,TGCGCCAGCAGCGGGACTAGTGGGGCAGATACGCAGTATTTT
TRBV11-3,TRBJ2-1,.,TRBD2,CASSTSGGNNEQFF,TGTGCCAGCAGTACTAGCGGGGGGAACAATGAGCAGTTCTTC
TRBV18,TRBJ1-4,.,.,CASSPLPGGATNEKLFF,TGTGCCAGCTCACCGCTACCTGGAGGGGCAACTAATGAAAAACTGTTTTTT
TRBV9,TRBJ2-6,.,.,CASSVTDSAGANVLTF,TGTGCCAGCAGCGTTACAGATTCGGCTGGGGCCAACGTCCTGACTTTC
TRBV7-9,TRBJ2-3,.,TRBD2,CASSLEGLAGGEVTDTQYF,TGTGCCAGCAGCTTAGAAGGACTAGCGGGAGGTGAAGTTACAGATACGCAGTATTTT
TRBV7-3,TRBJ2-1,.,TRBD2,CASSPTGASGSHGEQFF,TGTGCCAGCAGTCCAACAGGGGCTAGCGGGAGTCATGGTGAGCAGTTCTTC
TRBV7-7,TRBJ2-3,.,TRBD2,CASSPASGELTDTQYF,TGTGCTAGCAGCCCCGCTAGCGGAGAATTAACAGATACGCAGTATTTT